This T cell receptor beta chain comes out of a study of post-analysis software for immune sequencing data. Study-level background: In terms of disease course, relapsing-remitting, secondary progressive and progressive-relapsing multiple sclerosis were included.

This clonotype came up a few times. Its antigen is unknown. Study results and limitations: Normalized Chao1 diversity was significantly lower in multiple sclerosis patients than in controls. By F measure, samples from a shared preparation batch strongly co-clustered. When patients were compared with controls, about 5 TRBV segments were more frequent, TRBV5-6, TRBV5-1 and TRBV20-1 among them.

The CDR3 has 12 amino acids. Germline CDR1 reads DFQATT; CDR2 reads SNEGSKA (reference sequence). The V gene lost 4 bases and the J gene lost 2 bases, with 8 bases spanning the gap. Unique molecular identifiers tagged the TCR beta cDNA libraries. TCRdb reanalysed the PCR reads using MiXCR and keeps one entry per CDR3 protein. The sample has about 540,000 distinct CDR3 sequences, around a third seen once. The chain employs TRBV20-1 and TRBJ1-2; D remains ambiguous. This clonotype originated in a girl under 18 with multiple sclerosis. Material for sequencing was blood. The CDR3 here is CSATIQNYGYTF. The CDR3 DNA reads as TGCAGTGCTACGATACAGAACTATGGCTACACCTTC.